The clone carrying this TCR beta chain was picked up many times. Its matching antigen is unknown. A single record per CDR3 protein comes from TCRdb applying MiXCR to the reads. Of 350,000 to 400,000 distinct CDR3 sequences detected, around a third appear once; the ten largest clones hold about 13%. This sample is drawn from a study of T cell repertoires in cytomegalovirus infection. About the research overall: Used in the study were CMV epitopes, some recently identified and HLA-C-restricted, others well-studied and HLA-B-restricted.

The V gene's germline CDR1 is MNHNS and CDR2 SASEGT. Trimming took 6 bases from V and 2 from J, leaving 11 bases between them. This CDR3 is built from 14 residues. Regarding the study as a whole: What dominated the ex vivo response were HLA-C-restricted CMV-specific TCR beta clonotypes. Carriers of CMV and the relevant HLA type were discriminated by public TCR beta frequency.

The genes are TRBV6-1 and TRBJ2-1, with a weak D call TRBD1 (5 bases). This specimen was cultured PBMCs, taken from culture after CMV antigen stimulation. The clonotype was recovered from a human donor in good health (CMV status not recorded). Some clones in this sample may be carry-over from other donors' samples. CDR3 residues: CASRMTETYNEQFF. Written as DNA, the CDR3 is TGTGCCAGCAGGATGACAGAAACCTACAATGAGCAGTTCTTC.